This TCR beta chain was retrieved from a study of beta chain features in type 1 diabetes. Overall study results and limits: Fewer insertions but more deletions were seen at VDJ junctions in type 1 diabetes patients.

The germline V and J ends were trimmed by 4 bases and 9 bases, with 7 bases remaining between them. CDR3 length: 12 amino acids. Germline lookup yields CDR1 SGHTA and CDR2 FQGNSA. This clone was seen a few times. Its specificity is not known. The entirety of the isolated RNA underwent reverse transcription, so expressed TCRB transcripts were sequenced. TCRdb's table, derived via immunoSEQ multiplex PCR, lists solely in-frame clones and lacks some. This table holds roughly 240,000 clones, roughly 14% found once. This sequence joins TRBV7-2 and TRBJ1-6; D gene ambiguous. Sequenced sample: naive CD4+ T cells from blood. The origin of this receptor is a middle-aged woman in good health. The DNA of the CDR3 is TGTGCCAGCAGCTCACTTGGTTCACCCCTCCACTTT. It encodes CASSSLGSPLHF.